The 14 T cell receptor beta chains below were found in one sample sequenced in a study of blood T cell repertoires in COVID-19. Produced via immunoSEQ multiplex PCR; TCRdb's table is partial and in-frame only. The table lists about 370,000 clones, 85% to 90% of them singletons. Sequenced material: PBMCs or T cells enriched from blood (not recorded which). All receptors derive from a man between 18 and 35 years old who had recovered from COVID-19.

The CDR3: CASSLAGGGYEQYF. DNA for the CDR3: TGTGCCAGCAGCTTAGCGGGAGGAGGCTACGAGCAGTACTTC. The chain has TRBV7-2 and TRBJ2-7; D possibly corresponds to TRBD2 (6 bases). Germline CDR1 SGHTA, CDR2 FQGNSA. The CDR3 has 14 residues. Trimming took off 0 bases at V and 3 bases at J, with 9 bases between the two ends.

The V gene is TRBV18, the J gene TRBJ2-3; TRBD2 matches 11 bases. Trimming removed 3 bases from V and 3 bases from J; junction bases left unmatched: 11. CDR3 length: 18 amino acids. Germline V CDR1 and CDR2: KGHSH, LQKENI. CDR3 sequence reads: CASSPYPGLAGRTDTQYF. CDR3 nucleotide sequence: TGTGCCAGCTCACCTTATCCCGGACTAGCGGGTAGGACAGATACGCAGTATTTT. Drawing the rest from reference TRBV18 and TRBJ2-3, the complete variable domain is NAGVMQNPRHLVRRRGQEARLRCSPMKGHSHVYWYRQLPEEGLKFMVYLQKENIIDESGMPKERFSAEFPKEGPSILRIQQVVRGDSAAYFCASSPYPGLAGRTDTQYFGPGTRLTVL.

J is TRBJ2-4 and V is TRBV27; D possibly corresponds to TRBD2 (6 bases). Germline CDR1 is MNHEY and CDR2 is SMNVEV (reference sequence). This CDR3 comprises 18 residues. Trimming shortened V by 3 bases and J by 0 bases, and 18 bases separated the two germline ends. The CDR3 reads CASSFLPIPGLAKNIQYF. The CDR3 DNA is TGTGCCAGCAGTTTCCTTCCAATCCCGGGACTAGCCAAAAACATTCAGTACTTC.

The chain recombines TRBV28 with TRBJ1-2, with TRBD1 identical over 11 bases. Germline V CDR1 and CDR2: MDHEN, SYDVKM. This CDR3 region has 17 residues. With V trimmed by 5 bases and J by 2 bases, 10 bases remained unmatched. DNA for the CDR3: TGTGCCAGCAGTCGGACAGGGGGCACGTATTCGAACTATGGCTACACCTTC. Amino acids: CASSRTGGTYSNYGYTF.

V gene TRBV18 combines with J gene TRBJ1-3; maybe TRBD1 (6 bases). Germline CDR1 KGHSH, CDR2 LQKENI. V was cut by 1 base and J by 0 bases, with 10 bases left in between. This CDR3 is built from 16 residues. The CDR3: CASSPRTVDSGNTIYF. Written as DNA, the CDR3 is TGTGCCAGCTCACCACGGACAGTAGACTCTGGAAACACCATATATTTT.

This sequence joins TRBV3-1 (or the pseudogene TRBV3-2) and TRBJ1-3; D may be TRBD1 (6 bases). The CDR3 has 14 residues. Between the trimmed V and J ends, which lost 4 bases and 3 bases, there was a span of 10 bases. CDR1 and CDR2 from the germline V gene are LGHDT and YNNKEL (reference sequence). This CDR3 reads CASSPRTDGNTIYF. CDR3 in DNA: TGTGCCAGCAGCCCTCGGACAGATGGAAACACCATATATTTT.

The rearrangement joins TRBV27 to TRBJ1-2; 7 bases align to TRBD1. The CDR3 runs to 14 residues. Per germline, CDR1 MNHEY and CDR2 SMNVEV (reference sequence). Trimming removed 4 bases from V and 8 bases from J; junction bases left unmatched: 10. The CDR3 spells CASSSFDRVEGYTF. The CDR3 DNA reads as TGTGCCAGCAGTTCGTTTGACAGGGTTGAAGGCTACACCTTC.

J is TRBJ1-2 and V is TRBV7-2; 7 bases agree with TRBD1. Trimming took 1 base from V and 8 from J; bases not matched to a gene: 7. Germline V gene sequence: CDR1 SGHTA, CDR2 FQGNSA. The CDR3 loop spans 14 amino acids. Here the CDR3 DNA reads TGTGCCAGCAGCTTAGTGGGCGGAGGGGGCGGCTACACCTTC. Translating it yields CASSLVGGGGGYTF.

J is TRBJ1-1 and V is TRBV3-1 (or the pseudogene TRBV3-2); perhaps TRBD1 as D (5 bases). Germline loops: CDR1 LGHDT, CDR2 YNNKEL (reference sequence). The CDR3 is 13 residues long. The ends were cut back, 4 bases at V and 4 bases at J, with 10 bases in the middle. The CDR3 spells CASSLRGSTEAFF. The CDR3 DNA follows: TGTGCCAGCAGCCTACGGGGGAGCACTGAAGCTTTCTTT.

DNA of the CDR3: TGTGCCAGTAGTACTACCCCCACAGATACGCAGTATTTT. Translation: CASSTTPTDTQYF. This chain connects TRBV19 to TRBJ2-3; D is uncertain. Trimming pared 4 bases from V and 2 bases from J, leaving 7 bases between. The CDR3 spans 13 residues. Germline V CDR1 and CDR2: LNHDA, SQIVND (reference sequence).

V and J are TRBV19 and TRBJ2-7, with 10 bases aligning to TRBD1. The germline V gene has CDR1 LNHDA and CDR2 SQIVND (reference sequence). J lost 5 bases, V lost 5 bases, and 9 bases had no gene match. This CDR3 region has 15 residues. The CDR3 DNA follows: TGTGCCAGTAGTGGTATGGGACAGGGGCTCGACGAGCAGTACTTC. As protein: CASSGMGQGLDEQYF.

This clone has only a few counts. This chain uses TRBV7-3 with TRBJ2-3; 8 bases agree with TRBD2. V shed 3 bases and J 6 bases; nucleotides not matched to a gene: 5. The CDR3 loop spans 14 amino acids. Germline CDR1 SGHTA, CDR2 FQGTGA. Written as DNA, the CDR3 is TGTGCCAGCAGCTTTCTCGGGGGGGCGGATACGCAGTATTTT. The encoded protein is CASSFLGGADTQYF.

This clone turned up a few times. The rearrangement joins TRBV14 to TRBJ2-7, with TRBD1 identical over 11 bases. Germline CDR1 reads SGHDN; CDR2 reads FVKESK. The junction had 11 bases not matched to a gene; V was cut back by 6 bases and J by 1 base. This CDR3 region has 17 residues. The CDR3 DNA reads TGTGCCAGCAGTCGAAGAGGACAGGGGGCTCCTTCCTACGAGCAGTACTTC. Protein sequence: CASSRRGQGAPSYEQYF.

The chain carries TRBV23-1 and TRBJ2-7, with 7 bases aligning to TRBD2. TRBV23-1 is recorded as an ORF, its role being uncertain. CDR3 length: 14 residues. J lost 6 bases, V lost 4 bases, and 9 bases had no gene match. The CDR3 sequence: CASSRGGETLEQYF. The CDR3 DNA reads TGCGCCAGCAGTCGGGGAGGGGAGACCCTCGAGCAGTACTTC.